This T cell receptor beta chain was profiled in a study of post-analysis software for immune sequencing data. Study results and caveats: Normalized Chao1 diversity was significantly reduced in patients versus controls. Among four or five TRBV segments more frequent in patients than controls were TRBV5-6, TRBV5-1 and TRBV20-1.

The CDR3 covers 17 residues. CDR1 and CDR2 (germline): MGHRA, YSYEKL. V shed 3 bases and J 4 bases; nucleotides not matched to a gene: 11. Built from TCR beta cDNA, the libraries had unique molecular identifiers in them. TCRdb passed the PCR reads through MiXCR, listing each CDR3 protein once. The top ten hold about an eighth of the sample, which has 450,000 or so distinct CDR3 sequences, approximately 45% seen once. For this clonotype: Its antigen is still unknown.

The sample consisted of blood. This TCR was sampled from a girl aged 10 to 17 with multiple sclerosis. The V call is TRBV4-1, the J call TRBJ1-4; TRBD1 aligns across 7 bases. This chain's CDR3 is CASSQLGQQKINEKLFF. CDR3 nucleotide sequence: TGCGCCAGCAGCCAGTTGGGACAGCAGAAGATTAATGAAAAACTGTTTTTT.